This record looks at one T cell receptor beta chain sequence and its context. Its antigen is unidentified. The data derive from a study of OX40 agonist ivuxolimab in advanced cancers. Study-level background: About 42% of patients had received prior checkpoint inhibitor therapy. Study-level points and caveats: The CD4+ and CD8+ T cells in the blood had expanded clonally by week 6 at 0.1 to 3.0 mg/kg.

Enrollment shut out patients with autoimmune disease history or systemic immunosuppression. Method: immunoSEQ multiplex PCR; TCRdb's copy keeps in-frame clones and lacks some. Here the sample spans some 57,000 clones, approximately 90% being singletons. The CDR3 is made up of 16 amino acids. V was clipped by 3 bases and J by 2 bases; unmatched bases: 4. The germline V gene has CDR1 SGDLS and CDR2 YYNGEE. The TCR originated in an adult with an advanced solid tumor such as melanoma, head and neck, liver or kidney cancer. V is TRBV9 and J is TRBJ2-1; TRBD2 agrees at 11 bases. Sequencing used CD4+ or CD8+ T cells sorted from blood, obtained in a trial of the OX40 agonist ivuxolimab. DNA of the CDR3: TGTGCCAGCAGCGACCAACTAGCGGGGGCCTACAATGAGCAGTTCTTC. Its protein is CASSDQLAGAYNEQFF.